The 28 T cell receptor beta chains below all came from one sample that was sequenced in a study of Ad26.COV2.S vaccination and SARS-CoV-2 variants. TCRdb keeps only in-frame clones here, not all; method: immunoSEQ multiplex PCR. The sample includes hundreds of thousands of clones, about 90% seen only once; the top ten take under 5%. Material: peripheral blood, obtained after recovery from COVID-19. Receptors were obtained from a human donor who had recovered from COVID-19.

This sequence joins TRBV19 and TRBJ1-2, with a weak D call TRBD1 (5 bases). This CDR3 contains 13 residues. The ends were cut back, 5 bases at V and 4 bases at J, with 11 bases in the middle. Per the germline V gene, CDR1 is LNHDA and CDR2 is SQIVND (reference sequence). DNA of the CDR3: TGTGCCAGTAGTGGGGCCAGCTTCTATGGCTACACCTTC. It translates to CASSGASFYGYTF.

The chain carries TRBV5-1 and TRBJ1-1, with D unresolved. The CDR3 sequence is 11 residues long. The ends were cut back, 0 bases at V and 12 bases at J, with 9 bases in the middle. Germline-derived CDR1 and CDR2 are SGHRS and YFSETQ. CDR3 sequence reads: CASSLGGSTFF. The CDR3 nucleotides read TGCGCCAGCAGCTTGGGTGGCAGTACTTTCTTT.

This clone was observed once. The chain carries TRBV5-1 and TRBJ1-2; 8 bases fit TRBD1. V gave up 4 bases and J gave up 0 bases; unmatched junction bases: 8. This CDR3 is 16 amino acids long. CDR1 is SGHRS and CDR2 is YFSETQ in the germline V gene. CDR3 nucleotide sequence: TGCGCCAGCAGCCCGACGACAGGGGCGGCTAACTATGGCTACACCTTC. Its protein product is CASSPTTGAANYGYTF.

The CDR3 nucleotides read TGTGCCAGCAGTTACGGGGAGAATTCACCCCTCCACTTT. It is translated as CASSYGENSPLHF. V and J are TRBV6-5 and TRBJ1-6; D unresolved. This CDR3 contains 13 residues. Germline loops: CDR1 MNHEY, CDR2 SVGAGI. Between the trimmed V and J ends, which lost 2 bases and 7 bases, there was a span of 6 bases.

The CDR3 sequence is CASSLSGFEGGGDTQYF. CDR3 bases: TGTGCCAGCAGCTTAAGTGGATTTGAAGGGGGAGGAGATACGCAGTATTTT. The rearrangement uses TRBV7-9 and TRBJ2-3; D may correspond to TRBD1 or TRBD2 (6 bases each). V was pared by 2 bases and J by 5 bases, with 20 bases between. Germline CDR1 SEHNR, CDR2 FQNEAQ (reference sequence). The CDR3 sequence is 17 residues long.

The rearrangement joins TRBV9 to TRBJ2-2; perhaps TRBD1 as D (6 bases). The CDR3 loop spans 14 amino acids. Trimming left V 4 bases short and J 6 bases short, with 13 bases between. CDR1 and CDR2 (germline): SGDLS, YYNGEE. The CDR3 DNA follows: TGTGCCAGCAGCCCAGGGGCAGGGGCCGGGGAGCTGTTTTTT. Translating gives CASSPGAGAGELFF.

The chain employs TRBV27 and TRBJ2-3; 9 bases are shared with TRBD2. The CDR3 extends over 16 amino acids. The germline V gene has CDR1 MNHEY and CDR2 SMNVEV (reference sequence). Trimming took 10 bases from V and 4 from J; bases not matched to a gene: 15. CDR3: CAIRFGTSRKSDTQYF. CDR3 nucleotides: TGTGCCATTCGGTTCGGGACTAGCAGAAAATCAGATACGCAGTATTTT.

The CDR3 is CSGNRASGAFF. The CDR3 DNA is TGCAGCGGGAACAGGGCTTCGGGGGCTTTCTTT. The V call is TRBV29-1, the J call TRBJ1-1; weak D call: TRBD1 (6 bases). Germline V CDR1 and CDR2: SQVTM, ANQGSEA. V was trimmed by 7 bases and J by 11 bases, leaving 17 bases between them. There are 11 residues in the CDR3.

The chain links TRBV4-2 to TRBJ2-7; 7 nucleotides line up with TRBD1. Germline V gene lookup returns CDR1 LGHNA and CDR2 YNFKEQ. J gave up 3 bases and V 4 bases, and 6 bases lay outside the gene matches. The CDR3 is 14 residues long. Written as DNA, the CDR3 is TGTGCCAGCAGCCCAGGGGCAGGGGGCTACGAGCAGTACTTC. This codes for CASSPGAGGYEQYF.

The chain uses TRBV18 and TRBJ2-5; D is uncertain. Germline CDR1 reads KGHSH; CDR2 reads LQKENI. V dropped 6 bases and J dropped 5 bases, with 10 bases sitting between them. The length of the CDR3 is 12 residues. The CDR3 sequence is CASSPGPETQYF. In DNA, the CDR3 is TGTGCCAGCTCCCCCGGTCCGGAGACCCAGTACTTC.

V gene TRBV7-6 combines with J gene TRBJ2-5; D possibly matches TRBD1 or TRBD2 (6 bases each). CDR3 length: 17 residues. V lost 1 base, J lost 5 bases, and 20 bases lay in between. The germline V gene encodes CDR1 SGHVS and CDR2 FNYEAQ. DNA for the CDR3: TGTGCCAGCAGCTTAGTCTCGACAGGACTACCCCGTGAGACCCAGTACTTC. Its protein product is CASSLVSTGLPRETQYF.

The chain recombines TRBV7-8 with TRBJ1-2; tentatively, D is TRBD1 (5 bases). CDR1 is SGHVS, CDR2 FQNEAQ, per germline. The CDR3 extends over 18 amino acids. V was pared by 1 base and J by 2 bases, with 20 bases between. The DNA for the CDR3 is TGTGCCAGCAGCTTAGAAGCTACCTGGGGCATTTTAAACTATGGCTACACCTTC. As protein: CASSLEATWGILNYGYTF.

The chain combines TRBV27 with TRBJ2-7; D call uncertain. V was shortened by 2 bases and J by 2 bases, with 10 bases between the two germline ends. In germline, CDR1 is MNHEY, CDR2 SMNVEV (reference sequence). This CDR3 contains 14 residues. CDR3 in amino acids: CASSLSRNTYEQYF. In DNA, the CDR3 is TGTGCCAGCAGTTTAAGCCGGAATACCTACGAGCAGTACTTC.

The V call is TRBV4-2, the J call TRBJ2-7; TRBD1 matches 7 bases. Germline V gives CDR1 LGHNA, CDR2 YNFKEQ. V shed 0 bases and J 0 bases; nucleotides not matched to a gene: 11. This CDR3 spans 18 amino acids. The CDR3 nucleotides read TGTGCCAGCAGCCAAGATCCCCAGGCCGGACAGGACTCCTACGAGCAGTACTTC. It translates to CASSQDPQAGQDSYEQYF.

V and J are TRBV5-6 and TRBJ1-5; D is unresolved. Germline V CDR1 and CDR2: SGHDT, YYEEEE. V lost 1 base to trimming and J lost 9 bases, with 8 bases between them. The CDR3 spans 12 residues. CDR3 sequence: CASSLNPGPQHF. Written as DNA, the CDR3 is TGTGCCAGCAGCTTGAACCCTGGGCCCCAGCATTTT.

V gene TRBV7-7 combines with J gene TRBJ2-2; 10 bases are a match to TRBD1. Germline values: CDR1 SSHAT, CDR2 FNYEAQ (reference sequence). The CDR3 contains 16 residues. Trimming removed 5 bases from V and 2 bases from J; junction bases left unmatched: 5. The CDR3, as DNA: TGTGCCAGCAGCGACGACAGGGGGCAAAACACCGGGGAGCTGTTTTTT. Its protein product is CASSDDRGQNTGELFF.

The rearrangement uses TRBV9 and TRBJ2-2; D might be TRBD2 (7 bases). This CDR3 contains 15 residues. V lost 0 bases and J lost 5, with 11 bases in between. Germline assignment: CDR1 SGDLS and CDR2 YYNGEE. The CDR3 region has the DNA TGTGCCAGCAGCGTAGCGGGGGGCGGGACCGGGGAGCTGTTTTTT. Protein product: CASSVAGGGTGELFF. Using reference TRBV9 and TRBJ2-2 for the parts outside the CDR3, the full variable domain is DSGVTQTPKHLITATGQRVTLRCSPRSGDLSVYWYQQSLDQGLQFLIQYYNGEERAKGNILERFSAQQFPDLHSELNLSSLELGDSALYFCASSVAGGGTGELFFGEGSRLTVL.

This sequence joins TRBV5-1 and TRBJ2-5; TRBD1 agrees at 7 bases. This CDR3 region has 17 residues. Germline lookup yields CDR1 SGHRS and CDR2 YFSETQ. J gave up 1 base and V 4 bases, and 13 bases lay outside the gene matches. CDR3 in DNA: TGCGCCAGCAGCCCCCCCCAAGACAGGGCCTCCCAAGAGACCCAGTACTTC. It encodes CASSPPQDRASQETQYF. The full variable domain, completed using reference TRBV5-1 and TRBJ2-5, is KAGVTQTPRYLIKTRGQQVTLSCSPISGHRSVSWYQQTPGQGLQFLFEYFSETQRNKGNFPGRFSGRQFSNSRSEMNVSTLELGDSALYLCASSPPQDRASQETQYFGPGTRLLVL.

The chain employs TRBV27 and TRBJ1-4; perhaps TRBD1 as D (5 bases). The V end was cut by 5 bases, the J end by 5 bases, with 18 bases between. Germline V CDR1 and CDR2: MNHEY, SMNVEV (reference sequence). The CDR3 runs to 16 residues. In nucleotides, the CDR3 is TGTGCCAGCAGTCCAACTTTCCCGGGGGGGAATGAAAAACTGTTTTTT. It is translated as CASSPTFPGGNEKLFF.

This sequence joins TRBV29-1 and TRBJ2-5; D remains ambiguous. Germline V gene data show CDR1 as SQVTM and CDR2 as ANQGSEA. Trimming removed 0 bases from V and 5 bases from J, with 10 bases in between. The CDR3 consists of 13 residues. DNA for the CDR3: TGCAGCGTTGAAGATGGCCGAAGGGAGACCCAGTACTTC. It encodes CSVEDGRRETQYF.

This chain links TRBV11-2 with TRBJ2-2; the match to TRBD1 covers 10 bases. CDR3 length: 17 amino acids. J gave up 5 bases and V 3 bases, and 9 bases lay outside the gene matches. Germline CDR1 is SGHAT and CDR2 is FQNNGV. The CDR3 DNA is TGTGCCAGCAGCTTGACACTAGGGACAGGGGAAACCGGGGAGCTGTTTTTT. It codes for CASSLTLGTGETGELFF.

This sequence joins TRBV27 and TRBJ1-2; D unresolved. CDR1 is MNHEY and CDR2 is SMNVEV in the germline V gene (reference sequence). Trimming cost V 0 bases and J 1 base, with 21 bases left between them. The length of the CDR3 is 19 residues. The DNA of the CDR3 is TGTGCCAGCAGTTTATCGCCACCGGGAGCTCCATGGTATAACTATGGCTACACCTTC. Its protein product is CASSLSPPGAPWYNYGYTF.

The chain joins TRBV3-1 (or the pseudogene TRBV3-2) to TRBJ2-1; 10 bases fit TRBD1. The germline gives CDR1 LGHDT, CDR2 YNNKEL (reference sequence). The ends lost 4 bases at V and 2 bases at J; junction bases unmatched: 11. The CDR3 runs to 18 residues. The CDR3 DNA follows: TGTGCCAGCAGCCCAGGGACAGGGGTAGAGGGTACCTACAATGAGCAGTTCTTC. This encodes CASSPGTGVEGTYNEQFF.

The genes are TRBV15 and TRBJ2-3; no clear D. Germline V gives CDR1 LNHNV, CDR2 YYDKDF (reference sequence). This CDR3 is 12 amino acids long. Trimming stripped 3 bases from V and 4 bases from J, with 5 bases between. The CDR3 coding sequence is TGTGCCACCAGCAGTTTAGCAGATACGCAGTATTTT. It yields the protein CATSSLADTQYF.

Worth noting for this clone: The same CDR3 also results from other DNA sequences found in this sample. The chain carries TRBV2 and TRBJ2-7; D unclear. This CDR3 is 12 amino acids long. V was clipped by 5 bases and J by 4 bases, with 9 bases between them. Germline V lookup: CDR1 SNHLY, CDR2 FYNNEI. In nucleotides, the CDR3 is TGTGCCAGCAGTCTTGAAGGGTACGAGCAGTACTTC. This sequence encodes CASSLEGYEQYF.

V is TRBV25-1 and J is TRBJ2-3; D ambiguous. The CDR3 extends over 16 amino acids. Trimming removed 8 bases at V and 0 bases at J, with 18 bases between. Looked up from germline, CDR1 is MGHDK and CDR2 is SYGVNS. The CDR3 region has the DNA TGTGCCAGCGGAAGCGCGCGGCTTTCTAGCACAGATACGCAGTATTTT. This gives the protein CASGSARLSSTDTQYF.

V usage is TRBV5-3 and J usage is TRBJ2-3, with 10 bases identical to TRBD2. TRBV5-3 is filed as an ORF, its function uncertain. V lost 8 bases, J lost 3 bases, and 6 bases stayed unmatched. This CDR3 comprises 14 residues. DNA of the CDR3: TGTGCCAGCGCAGCGGGGGGGGTAACAGATACGCAGTATTTT. It codes for CASAAGGVTDTQYF.

The chain links TRBV11-2 to TRBJ2-7; 10 positions agree with TRBD2. Germline assignment: CDR1 SGHAT and CDR2 FQNNGV. V was pared by 6 bases and J by 3 bases, with 8 bases of the junction left unmatched. This CDR3 is built from 15 residues. CDR3 sequence reads: CASSSRTSGHYEQYF. CDR3 DNA: TGTGCCAGCAGTTCCCGGACTAGCGGCCACTACGAGCAGTACTTC.